The sequence of this T cell receptor beta chain was determined in a study of control samples from healthy donors and cancer patients. Clones were sequenced by immunoSEQ multiplex PCR, and TCRdb holds only the in-frame ones, with some missing. There are fewer than 200,000 clones in the sample; roughly 89% occur only once, and 1.2% to 1.5% lies in the top ten. The CDR3 extends over 14 amino acids. V lost 9 bases and J 4 bases, leaving 16 bases between the germline ends. The germline V gene has CDR1 KGHDR and CDR2 SFDVKD. Sequencing was carried out using blood. The receptor was derived from a woman aged 45-65 years in good health. This chain connects TRBV24-1 to TRBJ2-3; TRBD1 might be the D (6 bases). The DNA of the CDR3 is TGTGCCACCTCTGGGACACCGGCCCCAGATACGCAGTATTTT. Amino acids: CATSGTPAPDTQYF.